The subject of this entry is one T cell receptor (beta chain). This clonotype came up a few times. Its target antigen remains unknown. Base qualities are not at hand, and no much larger clone is one base apart. Compared with germline, V lacks 4 bases and J lacks 7 bases; bases without a gene match: 12. There are 15 amino acids in the CDR3, from cysteine to phenylalanine inclusive. Only the CDR3 DNA is retained, 45 bases long and in frame from the first base. CDR1 and CDR2 were assigned from the germline V gene as SGDLS and YYNGEE. The time point label on this specimen signifies: newly diagnosed GD, antithyroid drugs for less than 3 months. RNA was extracted from PBMCs in TRIzol for both TCR sequencing and RNA sequencing. The diagnosis of Graves' disease followed American Thyroid Association guidelines. Recruitment of patients was carried out at an endocrinology department in Xi'an, China. Each patient gave approximately 9.7 milliliters of peripheral blood, collected in an EDTA anticoagulant tube. Ficoll Paque Plus density gradient separation was used to isolate PBMCs, and no further T cell sorting was done. RNA quality was checked with an Agilent 2100 Bioanalyzer and agarose gel, and concentration with a NanoDrop 2000.

This sample is part of a study of regulatory T cells in long-lasting Graves disease (dated by TCRdb to about 2021). In terms of the full investigation: Antithyroid drugs had been taken for less than 3 months by newly diagnosed Graves' disease patients. Peripheral blood TCR sequencing and RNA sequencing compared persistent Graves' disease patients with newly diagnosed Graves' disease patients. The study was conducted in China and was registered as a clinical trial. A total of roughly 35 samples underwent TCR sequencing: about 13 from persistent and 20 from newly diagnosed Graves' disease patients.

Receptor amplification or capture employed multiplex PCR. Reads for this sample came from an Illumina HiSeq 4000. TCR beta libraries were built with iRepertoire HTBI primers and Arm-PCR amplification of CDR3 regions. Before sequencing, the PCR products went through gel purification. The paper's data handling went like this. Across samples, around 62 TRBV and over 11 TRBJ segments were identified and used for gene usage analysis of CDR3 amino acid clonotypes. COPE and FqMerger were used to merge filtered high-quality paired reads into contigs. BLAST was used to align contigs to IMGT TRBV, TRBD and TRBJ reference genes, and CDR3 was defined according to IMGT. Highly expanded clones were defined as clonotypes with a frequency above 0.1%. Repertoire diversity was measured by Shannon entropy, and V-J evenness by the Gini coefficient. A clonotype found in more than one individual was treated as public. TCRdb ran its own pipeline on the public reads, namely fastp trimming at Q25 and MiXCR clone calling, and kept in-frame beta chains. CDR3 protein duplicates are merged, each entry listing the most common genes and DNA. It is TCRdb's table, rather than the study itself, that gives the V and J calls and clone size. The sample records about 320,000 distinct CDR3 sequences, 15% to 20% of which are singletons. Together, the top ten hold roughly 40% of the sample.

Overall study results and their limits: The study examined only peripheral blood because the primary lesion, thyroid tissue, could not be accessed. More public clonotypes were shared among persistent patients (under 3,000) than among newly diagnosed patients (roughly 960). Compared with newly diagnosed patients, persistent Graves' disease patients had lower TCR Shannon entropy and fewer highly expanded clones, which suggests clonal expansion. Sequencing and analysis were restricted to the TCR beta chain. Preferential use of TRBV28, TRBJ1-2 and TRBJ2-5 was observed in persistent disease, whereas TRBV20-1 and TRBJ2-1 were favored in newly diagnosed disease. As a limitation, the authors acknowledged that the small sample size may reduce accuracy.

The sample consisted of peripheral blood mononuclear cells (PBMCs), taken at new diagnosis, from a patient treated with antithyroid drugs. The rearrangement joined TRBV9 to TRBJ2-7; TRBD1 agrees with 9 junctional bases. The source is a female donor with Graves disease. The nucleotide sequence reads as follows: TGTGCCAGCAGCCCTCCCGGGACAGGGTCTAGGGAGCAGTACTTC. This is translated as CASSPPGTGSREQYF.